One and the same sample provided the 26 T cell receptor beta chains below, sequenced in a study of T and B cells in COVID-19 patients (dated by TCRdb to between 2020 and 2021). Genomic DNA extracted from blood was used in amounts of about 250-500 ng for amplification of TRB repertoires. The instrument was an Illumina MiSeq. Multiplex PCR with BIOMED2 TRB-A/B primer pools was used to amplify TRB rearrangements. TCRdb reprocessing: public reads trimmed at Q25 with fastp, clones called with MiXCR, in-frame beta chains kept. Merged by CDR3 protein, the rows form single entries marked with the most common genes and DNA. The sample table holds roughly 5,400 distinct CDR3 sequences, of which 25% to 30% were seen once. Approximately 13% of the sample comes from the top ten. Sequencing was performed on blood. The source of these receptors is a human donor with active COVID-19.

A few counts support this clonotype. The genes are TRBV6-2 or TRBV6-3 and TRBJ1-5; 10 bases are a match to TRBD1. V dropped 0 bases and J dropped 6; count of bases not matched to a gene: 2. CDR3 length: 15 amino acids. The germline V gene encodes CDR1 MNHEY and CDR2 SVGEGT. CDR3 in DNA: TGTGCCAGCAGTTACTCGACAGGGGGCCGTCAGCCCCAGCATTTT. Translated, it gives CASSYSTGGRQPQHF.

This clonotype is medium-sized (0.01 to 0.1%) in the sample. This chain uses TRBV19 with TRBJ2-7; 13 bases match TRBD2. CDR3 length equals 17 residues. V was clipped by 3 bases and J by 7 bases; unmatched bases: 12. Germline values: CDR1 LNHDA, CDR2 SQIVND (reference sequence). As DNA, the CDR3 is TGTGCCAGTAGTATTTGGAAGGGACTAGCGGGAACCGGGGAGCAGTACTTC. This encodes CASSIWKGLAGTGEQYF.

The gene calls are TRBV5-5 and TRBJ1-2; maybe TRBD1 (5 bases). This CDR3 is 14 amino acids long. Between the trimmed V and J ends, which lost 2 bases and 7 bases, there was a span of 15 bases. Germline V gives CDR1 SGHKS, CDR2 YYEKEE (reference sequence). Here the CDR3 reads CASSLLGASRGYTF. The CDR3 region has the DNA TGTGCCAGCAGCTTATTAGGGGCTTCGCGTGGCTACACCTTC.

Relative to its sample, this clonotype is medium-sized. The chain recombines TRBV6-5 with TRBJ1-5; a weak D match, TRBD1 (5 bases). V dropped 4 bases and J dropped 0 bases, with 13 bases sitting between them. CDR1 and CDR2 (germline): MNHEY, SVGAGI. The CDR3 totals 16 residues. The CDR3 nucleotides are TGTGCCAGCAGTTCCGGGACCCAGTATAGCAATCAGCCCCAGCATTTT. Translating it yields CASSSGTQYSNQPQHF.

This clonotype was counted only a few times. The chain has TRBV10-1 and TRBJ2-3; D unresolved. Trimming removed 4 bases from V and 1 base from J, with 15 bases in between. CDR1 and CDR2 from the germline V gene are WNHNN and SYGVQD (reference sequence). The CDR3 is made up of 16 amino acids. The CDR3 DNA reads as TGCGCCAGCAGTGGCAGCCTACTCTTCCGCACAGATACGCAGTATTTT. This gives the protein CASSGSLLFRTDTQYF.

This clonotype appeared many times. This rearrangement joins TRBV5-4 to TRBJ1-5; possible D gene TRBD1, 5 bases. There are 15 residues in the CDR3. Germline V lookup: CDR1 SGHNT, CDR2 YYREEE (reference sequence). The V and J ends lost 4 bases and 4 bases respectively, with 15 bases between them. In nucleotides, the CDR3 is TGTGCCAGCAGCAAGGGCGGGGCGCGGAATCAGCCCCAGCATTTT. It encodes CASSKGGARNQPQHF. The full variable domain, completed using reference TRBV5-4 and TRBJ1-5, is ETGVTQSPTHLIKTRGQQVTLRCSSQSGHNTVSWYQQALGQGPQFIFQYYREEENGRGNFPPRFSGLQFPNYSSELNVNALELDDSALYLCASSKGGARNQPQHFGDGTRLSIL.

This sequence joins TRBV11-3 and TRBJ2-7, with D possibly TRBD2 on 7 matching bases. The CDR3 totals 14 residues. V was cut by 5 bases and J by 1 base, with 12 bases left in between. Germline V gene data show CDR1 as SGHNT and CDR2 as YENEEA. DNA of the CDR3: TGTGCCAGCAGCCCAGAGGGGGGGTCCTACGAGCAGTACTTC. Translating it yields CASSPEGGSYEQYF.

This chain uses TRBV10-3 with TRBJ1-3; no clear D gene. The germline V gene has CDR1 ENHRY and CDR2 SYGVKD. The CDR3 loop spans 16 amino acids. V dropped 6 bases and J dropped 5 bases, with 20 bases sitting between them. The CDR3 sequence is CAISPPGLSGRNTIYF. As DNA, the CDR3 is TGTGCCATCAGCCCCCCCGGGTTATCTGGCCGAAACACCATATATTTT.

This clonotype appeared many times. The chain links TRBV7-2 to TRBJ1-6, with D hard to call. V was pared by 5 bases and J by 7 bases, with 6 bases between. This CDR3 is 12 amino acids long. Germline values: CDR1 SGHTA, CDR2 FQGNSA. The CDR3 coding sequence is TGTGCCAGCAGCCACCAAAATTCACCCCTCCACTTT. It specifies CASSHQNSPLHF.

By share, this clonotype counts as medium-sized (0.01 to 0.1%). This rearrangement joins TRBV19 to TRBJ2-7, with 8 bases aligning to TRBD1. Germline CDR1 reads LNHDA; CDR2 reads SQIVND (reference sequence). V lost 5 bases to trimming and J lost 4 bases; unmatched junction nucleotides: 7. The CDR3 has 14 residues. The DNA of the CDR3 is TGTGCCAGTAGTGTACGGGACAGGTGGTACGAGCAGTACTTC. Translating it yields CASSVRDRWYEQYF.

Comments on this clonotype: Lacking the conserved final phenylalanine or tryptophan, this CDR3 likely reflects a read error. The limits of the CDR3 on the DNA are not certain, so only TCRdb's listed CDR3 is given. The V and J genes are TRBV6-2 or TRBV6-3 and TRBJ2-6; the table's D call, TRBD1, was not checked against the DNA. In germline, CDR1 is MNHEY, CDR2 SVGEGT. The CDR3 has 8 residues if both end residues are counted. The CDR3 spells CASSYKSG.

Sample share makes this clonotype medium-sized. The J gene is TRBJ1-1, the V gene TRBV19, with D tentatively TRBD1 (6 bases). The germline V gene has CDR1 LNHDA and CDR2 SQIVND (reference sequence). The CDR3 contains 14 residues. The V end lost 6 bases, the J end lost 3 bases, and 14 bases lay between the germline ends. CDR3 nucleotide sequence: TGTGCCAGTAGAGCCACAGGGCGATACACTGAAGCTTTCTTT. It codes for CASRATGRYTEAFF.

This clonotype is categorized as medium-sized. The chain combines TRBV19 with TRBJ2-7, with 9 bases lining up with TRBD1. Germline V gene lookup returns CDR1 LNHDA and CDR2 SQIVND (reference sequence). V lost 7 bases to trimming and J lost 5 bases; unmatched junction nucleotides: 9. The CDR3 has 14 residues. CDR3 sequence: CASTPGDRAHEQYF. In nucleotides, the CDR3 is TGTGCCAGTACCCCGGGGGACAGGGCCCACGAGCAGTACTTC.

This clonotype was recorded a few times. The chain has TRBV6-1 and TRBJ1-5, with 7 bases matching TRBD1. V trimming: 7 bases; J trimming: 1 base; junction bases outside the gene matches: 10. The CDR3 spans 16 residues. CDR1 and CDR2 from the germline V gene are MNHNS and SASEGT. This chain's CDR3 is CASTPPGQKSNQPQHF. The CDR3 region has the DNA TGTGCCAGCACCCCCCCGGGACAGAAAAGCAATCAGCCCCAGCATTTT.

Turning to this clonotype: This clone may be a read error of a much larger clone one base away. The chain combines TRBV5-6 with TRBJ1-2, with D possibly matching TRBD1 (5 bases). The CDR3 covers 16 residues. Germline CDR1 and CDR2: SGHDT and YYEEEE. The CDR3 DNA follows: TGTGACAGCAGCTTGGTGAGGGGCCTGACAGACAATGGCTACACCTTC. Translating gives CDSSLVRGLTDNGYTF.

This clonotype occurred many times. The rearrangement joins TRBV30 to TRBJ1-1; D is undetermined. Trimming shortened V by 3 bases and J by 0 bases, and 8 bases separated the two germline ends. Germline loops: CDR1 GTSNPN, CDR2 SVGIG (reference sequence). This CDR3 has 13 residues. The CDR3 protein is CAWRSFMNTEAFF. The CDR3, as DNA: TGTGCCTGGAGAAGCTTCATGAACACTGAAGCTTTCTTT.

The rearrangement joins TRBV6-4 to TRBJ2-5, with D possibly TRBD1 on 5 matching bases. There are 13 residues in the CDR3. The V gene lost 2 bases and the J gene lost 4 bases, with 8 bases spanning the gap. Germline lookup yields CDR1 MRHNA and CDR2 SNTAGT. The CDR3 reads CASSDPRAETQYF. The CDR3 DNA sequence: TGTGCCAGCAGTGACCCCAGGGCAGAGACCCAGTACTTC.

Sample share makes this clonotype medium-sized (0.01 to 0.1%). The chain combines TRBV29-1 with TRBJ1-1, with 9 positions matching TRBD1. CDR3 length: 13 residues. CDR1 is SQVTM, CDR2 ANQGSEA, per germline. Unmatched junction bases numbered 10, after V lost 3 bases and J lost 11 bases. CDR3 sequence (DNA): TGCAGCGTTGACGGGACAGGGCGCAAGGAGGCTTTCTTT. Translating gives CSVDGTGRKEAFF.

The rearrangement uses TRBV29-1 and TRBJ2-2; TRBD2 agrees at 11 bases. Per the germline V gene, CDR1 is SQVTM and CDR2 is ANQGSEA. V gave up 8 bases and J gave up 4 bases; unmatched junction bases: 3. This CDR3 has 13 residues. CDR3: CSFGLAGTGELFF. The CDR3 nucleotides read TGCAGCTTTGGACTAGCGGGCACCGGGGAGCTGTTTTTT.

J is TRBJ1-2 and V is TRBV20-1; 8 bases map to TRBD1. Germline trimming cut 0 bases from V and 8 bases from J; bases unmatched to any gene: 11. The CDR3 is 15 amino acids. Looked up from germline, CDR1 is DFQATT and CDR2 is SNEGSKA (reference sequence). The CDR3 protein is CSARDRARGLPGYTF. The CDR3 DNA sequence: TGCAGTGCTAGAGATAGGGCCAGGGGGCTGCCCGGCTACACCTTC.

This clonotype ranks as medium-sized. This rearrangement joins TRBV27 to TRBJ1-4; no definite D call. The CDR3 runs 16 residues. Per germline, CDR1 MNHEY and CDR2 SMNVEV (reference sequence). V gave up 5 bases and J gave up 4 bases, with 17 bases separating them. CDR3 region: CASSPSRLRDNEKLFF. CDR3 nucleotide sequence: TGTGCCAGCAGTCCTTCCCGGTTGCGGGATAATGAAAAACTGTTTTTT.

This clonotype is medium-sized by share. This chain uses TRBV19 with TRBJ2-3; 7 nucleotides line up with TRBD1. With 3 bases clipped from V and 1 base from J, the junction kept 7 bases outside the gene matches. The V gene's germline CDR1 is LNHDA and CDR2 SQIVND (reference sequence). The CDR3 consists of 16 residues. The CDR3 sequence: CASSMGQKSRTDTQYF. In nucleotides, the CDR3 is TGTGCCAGTAGTATGGGACAGAAATCTCGCACAGATACGCAGTATTTT. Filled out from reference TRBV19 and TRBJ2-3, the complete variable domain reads DGGITQSPKYLFRKEGQNVTLSCEQNLNHDAMYWYRQDPGQGLRLIYYSQIVNDFQKGDIAEGYSVSREKKESFPLTVTSAQKNPTAFYLCASSMGQKSRTDTQYFGPGTRLTVL.

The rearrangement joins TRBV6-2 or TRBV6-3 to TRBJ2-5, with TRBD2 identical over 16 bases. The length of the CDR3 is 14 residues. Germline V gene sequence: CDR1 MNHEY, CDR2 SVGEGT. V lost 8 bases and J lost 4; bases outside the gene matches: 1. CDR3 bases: TGTGCCAGCGGGACTAGCGGGAGGGCAGAGACCCAGTACTTC. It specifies CASGTSGRAETQYF.

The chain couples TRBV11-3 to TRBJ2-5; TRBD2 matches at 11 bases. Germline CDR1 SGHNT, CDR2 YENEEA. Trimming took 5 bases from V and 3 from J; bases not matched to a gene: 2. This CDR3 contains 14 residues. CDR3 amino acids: CASSLGLAEETQYF. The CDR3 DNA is TGTGCCAGCAGCCTGGGACTAGCGGAAGAGACCCAGTACTTC.

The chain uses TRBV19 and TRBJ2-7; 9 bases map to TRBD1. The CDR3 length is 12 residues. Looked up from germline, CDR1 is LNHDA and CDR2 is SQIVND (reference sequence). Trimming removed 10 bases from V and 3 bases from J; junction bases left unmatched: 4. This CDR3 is CATRQGDYEQYF. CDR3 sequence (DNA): TGTGCCACACGACAGGGGGACTACGAGCAGTACTTC.

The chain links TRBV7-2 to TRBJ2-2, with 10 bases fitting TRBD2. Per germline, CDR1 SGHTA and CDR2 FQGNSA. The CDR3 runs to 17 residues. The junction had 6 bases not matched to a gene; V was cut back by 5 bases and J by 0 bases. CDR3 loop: CASSSGTSAANTGELFF. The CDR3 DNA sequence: TGTGCCAGCAGCAGCGGGACTAGCGCCGCGAACACCGGGGAGCTGTTTTTT.